The sequence of this TCR beta chain was determined in a study of T-cell memory formation after mild COVID-19. The length of the CDR3 is 12 residues. Looked up from germline, CDR1 is SGHRS and CDR2 is YFSETQ. The V gene lost 7 bases and the J gene lost 8 bases, with 15 bases spanning the gap. Each CDR3 protein is one row after TCRdb ran MiXCR on the 5' RACE reads. The table lists 300,000 to 350,000 distinct CDR3 sequences, just under 20% of them singletons, with more than 20% in the top ten. The sequenced material came from PBMCs or a T cell subset sorted from them (not recorded which). The clonotype comes from a man between 18 and 29 years old who had mild COVID-19 (a few samples of this study predate the infection). Cell type and time point are not known. The V gene is TRBV5-1, the J gene TRBJ1-2; possible D gene TRBD1, 6 bases. The CDR3 protein is CASQQQGGGYTF. The CDR3 DNA reads as TGCGCCAGCCAACAACAGGGTGGCGGCTACACCTTC.